This entry concerns a single T cell receptor (beta chain). The data were obtained in a study of T-cell memory formation after mild COVID-19. TCRdb re-derived calls from the 5' RACE reads in MiXCR, one entry per CDR3 protein. The table shows 280,000 or so distinct CDR3 sequences, with under 20% occurring only once. Trimming removed 4 bases from V and 0 bases from J; junction bases left unmatched: 9. The CDR3 has 18 residues. Germline assignment: CDR1 SGHTA and CDR2 FQGNSA. The chain links TRBV7-2 to TRBJ1-6; 7 nucleotides line up with TRBD1. Sample: PBMCs or a T cell subset sorted from them (not recorded which). This receptor was obtained from a man aged 18 to 29 who had mild COVID-19 (a few samples of this study predate the infection). Cell type and time point are not known. CDR3 residues: CASSSPTGISSYNSPLHF. The DNA for the CDR3 is TGTGCCAGCAGCTCACCGACAGGGATAAGCTCCTATAATTCACCCCTCCACTTT.